This T cell receptor (beta chain) was identified during a study of graft-versus-host responses after intestinal transplantation. The CDR3 spans 15 residues. The germline V gene has CDR1 SGDLS and CDR2 YYNGEE. V lost 2 bases and J 8 bases, leaving 17 bases between the germline ends. About this clone itself: Its target is unknown.

Profiling relied on immunoSEQ multiplex PCR, and the TCRdb table lists in-frame clones only, not all of them. This sample has tens of thousands of clones, with roughly 91% found just once. The sequencing used unstimulated CD8+ T cells sorted from spleen or lymph node cells, collected before transplant. This clonotype originated in a human donor who was the organ donor for an intestinal transplant. This sequence joins TRBV9 and TRBJ2-1, with no clear D. CDR3 loop: CASSVGTVVIDEQFF. CDR3 sequence (DNA): TGTGCCAGCAGCGTCGGTACTGTGGTGATTGATGAGCAGTTCTTC.